These T cell receptor beta chains were read from a single sample in a study of regulatory T cells in long-lasting Graves disease. Each CDR3 protein is one row after TCRdb ran MiXCR on the multiplex PCR reads. There are roughly 300,000 distinct CDR3 sequences in the sample; roughly 21% occur only once, and roughly 56% lies in the top ten. The starting material was peripheral blood mononuclear cells (PBMCs), obtained when the disease was refractory, from a patient treated with antithyroid drugs. The source of these receptors is a female donor with Graves disease. Each CDR3 is given with its conserved first and last residue. D genes are given only for firm matches. Clone size, where shown, is once, few, many, or a class for clones that have expanded.

cdr3_nt	cdr3_aa	clone_size	v_call	j_call	d_call
TGTGCCAGCACCTCTTCGGCAGGGCCAACTGAAGCTTTCTTT	CASTSSAGPTEAFF	-	TRBV3-1	TRBJ1-1	-
TGCAGCGTTGCCCAAGGGACGTTAACCCCCTACGAGCAGTACTTC	CSVAQGTLTPYEQYF	few	TRBV29-1	TRBJ2-7	-
TGTGCCAGCAGTTTACTCAGAGGAGGTGAAGCTTTCTTT	CASSLLRGGEAFF	-	TRBV27	TRBJ1-1	-
TGTGCCAGCAGCTTAGGGGGGACTCGCAAAGAGACCCAGTACTTC	CASSLGGTRKETQYF	many	TRBV7-8	TRBJ2-5	-
TGTGCCAGCAGTTACCCCCAGGGCTCCACAGAGACCCAGTACTTC	CASSYPQGSTETQYF	many	TRBV6-2/TRBV6-3	TRBJ2-5	-
TGTGCCAGCAGTCCTGACAGGGCTTACGAGACCCAGTACTTC	CASSPDRAYETQYF	-	TRBV11-2	TRBJ2-5	TRBD1
TGTGCCAGCAGTTACTCCTCGTTGGTGAACACAGATACGCAGTATTTT	CASSYSSLVNTDTQYF	-	TRBV6-5	TRBJ2-3	-
TGTGCCAGCAGCCAAGAGGGACAGGTCATCTCCTACGAGCAGTACTTC	CASSQEGQVISYEQYF	-	TRBV3-1	TRBJ2-7	TRBD1
TGTGCCAGCCGGTTCCCGAACACTGAAGCTTTCTTT	CASRFPNTEAFF	-	TRBV7-9	TRBJ1-1	-
TGTGCCACCACAGGGTTGGGGAGCAATCAGCCCCAGCATTTT	CATTGLGSNQPQHF	-	TRBV6-1	TRBJ1-5	-
TGTGCCACCGATCAACCCGGGACTAGCGATATCAATGAGCAGTTCTTC	CATDQPGTSDINEQFF	-	TRBV28	TRBJ2-1	TRBD2
TGTGCCAGCAGCGGCTTGATCGAGCAGTACTTC	CASSGLIEQYF	few	TRBV7-9	TRBJ2-7	-
TGTGCCACCGTAAGCAGGGGGAACACTGAAGCTTTCTTT	CATVSRGNTEAFF	-	TRBV6-1	TRBJ1-1	-
TGTGCCAGCAGCTTAGTGTCTTATAACACTGAAGCTTTCTTT	CASSLVSYNTEAFF	few	TRBV7-9	TRBJ1-1	-
TGTGCCAGCAGTGGCGGGACGGCGATTTACTATGGCTACACCTTC	CASSGGTAIYYGYTF	many	TRBV25-1	TRBJ1-2	-
TGTGCCAGCAGTTTAAACCCTTGGGAGGAGCTGTTTTTT	CASSLNPWEELFF	many	TRBV12-3/TRBV12-4	TRBJ2-2	-
TGCGCCAGCAGTGCAAGCGCAGCGAACACCGGGGAGCTGTTTTTT	CASSASAANTGELFF	few	TRBV10-1	TRBJ2-2	-
TGTGCCATCAGTGAGGGGACAGTTTTTGAAAAACTGTTTTTT	CAISEGTVFEKLFF	many	TRBV10-3	TRBJ1-4	TRBD1
TGTGCCTGGAGTTTTGATTGGAGGGGGCACACTGAAGCTTTCTTT	CAWSFDWRGHTEAFF	-	TRBV30	TRBJ1-1	TRBD1
TGCAGTGTTGGGAGTAGTCGAGAGACCCAGTACTTC	CSVGSSRETQYF	-	TRBV20-1	TRBJ2-5	-
TGTGCCAGCAGCGCAACTGGGGAACAGGGGTATGGCTACACCTTC	CASSATGEQGYGYTF	many	TRBV9	TRBJ1-2	TRBD1
TGTGCCAGCAGCTTGGACTTTAGCGGGAGCCCCTACGAGCAGTACTTC	CASSLDFSGSPYEQYF	-	TRBV5-6	TRBJ2-7	TRBD2
TGTGCCAGCAGCTTAAGGGGGAACCGGGACCGAGGCTACACCTTC	CASSLRGNRDRGYTF	-	TRBV7-8	TRBJ1-2	-
TGTGCCAGCAGTGAATCCAGCGGGGGCAGGGAGCAGTTCTTC	CASSESSGGREQFF	-	TRBV2	TRBJ2-1	TRBD2
TGTGCCAGCAGCTGGGGGGAGAACTATGGCTACACCTTC	CASSWGENYGYTF	many	TRBV12-3/TRBV12-4	TRBJ1-2	-
TGCAGTGCCATCACACAGGACAGCTACGAGCAGTACTTC	CSAITQDSYEQYF	many	TRBV20-1	TRBJ2-7	-
TGCGCCAGCAGCCCCCAGGAGTCCCAAGAGACCCAGTACTTC	CASSPQESQETQYF	-	TRBV5-1	TRBJ2-5	-
TGTGCCAGCAGCTTAGCCCCCACCAACACCGGGGAGCTGTTTTTT	CASSLAPTNTGELFF	many	TRBV7-6	TRBJ2-2	-
TGTGCCAGTTACGATTTTGGTCAGCCCCAGCATTTT	CASYDFGQPQHF	-	TRBV6-1	TRBJ1-5	-
TGTGCCAGCAGCACAACAGGACGAGATCAGCCCCAGCATTTT	CASSTTGRDQPQHF	many	TRBV16	TRBJ1-5	-
TGTGCCAGCAGTCTGTGGACAGGGACGGGGGAGCAGTACTTC	CASSLWTGTGEQYF	many	TRBV6-1	TRBJ2-7	TRBD1
TGTGCCAGCAGCCGCGACGTGGCAATCTACGAGCAGTACTTC	CASSRDVAIYEQYF	-	TRBV4-2	TRBJ2-7	-
TGTGCCAGCAGTTCGGTGACTAGGGCTTACGAGCAGTACTTC	CASSSVTRAYEQYF	few	TRBV28	TRBJ2-7	-
TGTGCCAGCAGTCGGGGAGAAGATGAAAAACTGTTTTTT	CASSRGEDEKLFF	many	TRBV28	TRBJ1-4	-
TGTGCCAGCAGTGGTGTGACTAGCGGAGACCACTACGAGCAGTACTTC	CASSGVTSGDHYEQYF	-	TRBV6-1	TRBJ2-7	TRBD2
TGTGCCAGCAGTTACTCGAGGGCAGGGGGCGCCTATGGCTACACCTTC	CASSYSRAGGAYGYTF	few	TRBV6-5	TRBJ1-2	TRBD1
TGTGCCAGCTCTCTACCAGGCGGGAGGGAAGAGACCCAGTACTTC	CASSLPGGREETQYF	few	TRBV6-1	TRBJ2-5	TRBD2